A selection of T cell receptor beta chains follows, all from one sample in a study of cytomegalovirus exposure and HLA in healthy donors. Measured with immunoSEQ multiplex PCR; TCRdb has only the in-frame clones, and not every one. This table has 300,000 or so clones, roughly 86% appearing once. The sequenced material came from PBMCs. The source of these receptors is a woman aged 40 to 50 in good health and CMV-seropositive. Each CDR3 is given with its conserved first and last residue. D genes are given only for firm matches. Part of the rows lack a size; the others show once, few, many or a class for expanded clones.

d_call | clone_size | j_call | cdr3_length | v_call | cdr3_nt | cdr3_aa
TRBD1 | - | TRBJ2-1 | 21 | TRBV4-1 | TGCGCCAGCAGCCAAAGTCCGCCAGGGGTCCTCGGGGACAGGGGCTACAATGAGCAGTTCTTC | CASSQSPPGVLGDRGYNEQFF
- | - | TRBJ2-7 | 12 | TRBV7-2 | TGTGCCAGCAGCAACACCCGTTACGAGCAGTACTTC | CASSNTRYEQYF
TRBD2 | - | TRBJ2-3 | 16 | TRBV6-1 | TGTGCCAGCAGTGATCCCGGGACTAGCGGGAGAGATACGCAGTATTTT | CASSDPGTSGRDTQYF
TRBD2 | - | TRBJ2-1 | 14 | TRBV6-1 | TGTGCCAGCAGACTAGCGGCTGAAGGGAATGAGCAGTTCTTC | CASRLAAEGNEQFF
TRBD2 | - | TRBJ2-4 | 15 | TRBV28 | TGTGCCAGCAAAGGGACTAGCGGGAGCGGGGACATTCAGTACTTC | CASKGTSGSGDIQYF
TRBD1 | - | TRBJ1-2 | 15 | TRBV4-2 | TGTGCCAGCAGCCAAGATTGGACAGGGCGCTTGGGCTACACCTTC | CASSQDWTGRLGYTF
- | - | TRBJ1-4 | 13 | TRBV7-9 | TGTGCCAGCAGCCGAGAGGGAGGTGAAAAACTGTTTTTT | CASSREGGEKLFF
TRBD1 | - | TRBJ2-3 | 16 | TRBV28 | TGTGCCAGCAGTTTAACAGGGGCGCGACGTACAGATACGCAGTATTTT | CASSLTGARRTDTQYF
TRBD2 | few | TRBJ2-7 | 15 | TRBV4-2 | TGTGCCAGCAGCCAAGATGCGGGAGGGCCCAACGAGCAGTACTTC | CASSQDAGGPNEQYF
- | - | TRBJ1-2 | 14 | TRBV13 | TGTGCCAGCACCTTTGGTAGGGGGGGGTATGGCTACACCTTC | CASTFGRGGYGYTF
TRBD1 | - | TRBJ2-2 | 15 | TRBV19 | TGTGCCAGTAGTAGGGACAGGGGGAACACCGGGGAGCTGTTTTTT | CASSRDRGNTGELFF
- | - | TRBJ2-1 | 15 | TRBV4-1 | TGCGCCAGCAGCCAAGGGACAGTAACCTACAATGAGCAGTTCTTC | CASSQGTVTYNEQFF
- | - | TRBJ2-2 | 16 | TRBV30 | TGTGCCTGGACGTCCGTTTTGAGTTTCCTCACCGGGGAGCTGTTTTTT | CAWTSVLSFLTGELFF
TRBD2 | few | TRBJ2-3 | 17 | TRBV5-5 | TGTGCCAGCAGCTTGAAGGGACTAGCGGGAGTATCAGATACGCAGTATTTT | CASSLKGLAGVSDTQYF
TRBD2 | - | TRBJ2-1 | 15 | TRBV7-2 | TGTGCCAGCAGCCCTTCGGCGGGAGCATACAATGAGCAGTTCTTC | CASSPSAGAYNEQFF
- | - | TRBJ1-2 | 12 | TRBV28 | TGTGCCAGCAGTTTTAAAGCATATGGCTACACCTTC | CASSFKAYGYTF
- | - | TRBJ2-1 | 16 | TRBV7-2 | TGTGCCAGCAGCACCAGACAGCGAAGCTCCTACAATGAGCAGTTCTTC | CASSTRQRSSYNEQFF
- | - | TRBJ1-1 | 16 | TRBV18 | TGTGCCAGCTCACCCTATAGTGGGGGCTTTGGCACTGAAGCTTTCTTT | CASSPYSGGFGTEAFF
- | - | TRBJ2-3 | 14 | TRBV30 | TGTGCCTGGAGTGGAAGGGGGTGGACAGATACGCAGTATTTT | CAWSGRGWTDTQYF
TRBD1 | few | TRBJ1-1 | 14 | TRBV6-1 | TGTGCCAGCAGTGGAACAACACAGGGGAGGGAAGCTTTCTTT | CASSGTTQGREAFF
TRBD2 | - | TRBJ2-7 | 16 | TRBV6-5 | TGTGCCAGCAGTTACTTTGCTAGCGGTACTACCTACGAGCAGTACTTC | CASSYFASGTTYEQYF
- | - | TRBJ2-2 | 17 | TRBV30 | TGTGCCTGGAGTCCCTCTTGGGCGGGGACCATCACCGGGGAGCTGTTTTTT | CAWSPSWAGTITGELFF
- | - | TRBJ1-6 | 15 | TRBV5-6 | TGTGCCAGCAGCCTCGTATCCCCCGGGGTTTCACCCCTCCACTTT | CASSLVSPGVSPLHF
- | few | TRBJ1-5 | 15 | TRBV6-5 | TGTGCCAGCAGTTACTCCAGTAATAGCAATCAGCCCCAGCATTTT | CASSYSSNSNQPQHF
TRBD1 | - | TRBJ2-7 | 15 | TRBV30 | TGTGCCTGGAGTGTACAGTCCAGGGGGCTCGGCGAGCAGTACTTC | CAWSVQSRGLGEQYF
- | - | TRBJ2-5 | 13 | TRBV5-1 | TGCGCCAGCAGCTTGACGGGAGTAGAGACCCAGTACTTC | CASSLTGVETQYF
TRBD2 | - | TRBJ2-1 | 15 | TRBV27 | TGTGCCAGCAGTGGGGGACTAGCGGGAGTTAATGAGCAGTTCTTC | CASSGGLAGVNEQFF
- | - | TRBJ1-1 | 16 | TRBV7-8 | TGTGCCAGCAGCTTATACCAGACGGGATTTAACACTGAAGCTTTCTTT | CASSLYQTGFNTEAFF